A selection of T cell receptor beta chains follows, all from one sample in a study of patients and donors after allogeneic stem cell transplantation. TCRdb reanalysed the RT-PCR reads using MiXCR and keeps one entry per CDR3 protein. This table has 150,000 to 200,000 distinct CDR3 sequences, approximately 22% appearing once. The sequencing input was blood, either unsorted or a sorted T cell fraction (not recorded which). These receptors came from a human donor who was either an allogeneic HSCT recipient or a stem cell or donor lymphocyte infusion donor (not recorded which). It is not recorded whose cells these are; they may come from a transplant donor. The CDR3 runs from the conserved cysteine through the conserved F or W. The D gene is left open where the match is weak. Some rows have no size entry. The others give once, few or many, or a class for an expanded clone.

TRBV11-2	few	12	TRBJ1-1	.	TGTGCCAGCAGCTTCCAACGCGGTTCAACTTTCTTT	CASSFQRGSTFF
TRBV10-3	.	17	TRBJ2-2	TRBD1	TGTGCCATCAGTGACACAGGGGGTGTTCCGGAAACCGGGGAGCTGTTTTTT	CAISDTGGVPETGELFF
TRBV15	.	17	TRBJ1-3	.	TGTGCCACCAGCAGAGCCTCCAGTGTTAGCTCTGGAAACACCATATATTTT	CATSRASSVSSGNTIYF
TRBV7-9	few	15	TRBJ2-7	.	TGTGCCAGCAGCTTACAAGGGATGAAGGACTACGAGCAGTACTTC	CASSLQGMKDYEQYF
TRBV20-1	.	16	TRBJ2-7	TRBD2	TGCAGTGCTGATATCGGAAGCGGGGGGAGCTCCTACGAGCAGTACTTC	CSADIGSGGSSYEQYF
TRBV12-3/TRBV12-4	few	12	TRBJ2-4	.	TGTGCCAGCACCATTTGGGGGGACATTCAGTACTTC	CASTIWGDIQYF
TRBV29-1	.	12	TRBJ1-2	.	TGCAGCGTCTGGACGGATTCCTATGGCTACACCTTC	CSVWTDSYGYTF
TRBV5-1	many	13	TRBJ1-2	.	TGCGCCAGCAGCTTGGACAGGGACTATGGCTACACCTTC	CASSLDRDYGYTF
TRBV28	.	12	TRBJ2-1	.	TGTGCCAGCAGCCGGTTATACAATGAGCAGTTCTTC	CASSRLYNEQFF
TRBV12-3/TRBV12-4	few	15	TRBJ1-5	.	TGTGCCAGCAGTTTGTGGCAGTTTAGCAATCAGCCCCAGCATTTT	CASSLWQFSNQPQHF
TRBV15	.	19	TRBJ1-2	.	TGTGCCACCAGCAGAGTGCCCCCGGCAGCCTCACTTCTTAACTATGGCTACACCTTC	CATSRVPPAASLLNYGYTF
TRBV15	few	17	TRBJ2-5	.	TGTGCCACCAGCAGAGATTCGCGGACAGAGAGGGAAGAGACCCAGTACTTC	CATSRDSRTEREETQYF
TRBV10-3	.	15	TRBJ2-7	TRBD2	TGTGCCATCAGTGAGCCTTCTAGCGGGAGATACGAGCAGTACTTC	CAISEPSSGRYEQYF
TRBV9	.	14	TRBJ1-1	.	TGTGCCAGCAGCCCCCGGGAGCTTAACACTGAAGCTTTCTTT	CASSPRELNTEAFF
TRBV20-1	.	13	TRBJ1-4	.	TGCAGTGCTAGTATGGGAGGGGAGGAAAAACTGTTTTTT	CSASMGGEEKLFF
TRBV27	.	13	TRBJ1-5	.	TGTGCCAGCAGTCCCCGGGCCCATCAGCCCCAGCATTTT	CASSPRAHQPQHF
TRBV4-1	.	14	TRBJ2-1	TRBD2	TGCGCCAGCAGCCAAGCGGGGGGGTACAATGAGCAGTTCTTC	CASSQAGGYNEQFF
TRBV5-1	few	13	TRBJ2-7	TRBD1	TGCGCCAGCAGCTTACGACAGGGGTACGAGCAGTACTTC	CASSLRQGYEQYF
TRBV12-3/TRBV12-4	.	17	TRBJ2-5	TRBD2	TGTGCCAGCAGTTTATGGAGGCTAGCGGGAGGGTATGAGACCCAGTACTTC	CASSLWRLAGGYETQYF
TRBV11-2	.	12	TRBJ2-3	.	TGTGCCAGCAGCCAAAGCACAGATACGCAGTATTTT	CASSQSTDTQYF
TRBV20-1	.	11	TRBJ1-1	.	TGCAGTGCCCACCTGAACACTGAAGCTTTCTTT	CSAHLNTEAFF
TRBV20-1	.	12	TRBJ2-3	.	TGCAGTGCTCGTGGGCCGGCCGATACGCAGTATTTT	CSARGPADTQYF
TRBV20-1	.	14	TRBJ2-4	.	TGCAGTGCCAGGACGGAATTAGCCAAAAACATTCAGTACTTC	CSARTELAKNIQYF
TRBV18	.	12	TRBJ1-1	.	TGTGCCAGCTCACCGTCGGCGTTTGAAGCTTTCTTT	CASSPSAFEAFF